This TCR beta chain emerged from a study of blood T cell repertoires in COVID-19. Study overall: Samples taken during acute and convalescent COVID-19 were collected in the United States, Italy and Spain. T cells, B-cell-depleted T cells, or PBMCs provided the cDNA or gDNA that served as material.

In the study's own analysis: For nucleated cells, counts were estimated from reference gene primer amplification. Sequenced by immunoSEQ multiplex PCR; TCRdb stores in-frame clones only, minus some. V and J calls and clone size follow that table, whereas D and trimming were derived from the DNA. The repertoire includes tens of thousands of clones, about 84% of them detected once, and 25% to 30% sits in the top ten. CDR3 length: 15 amino acids. V lost 2 bases and J lost 4; bases outside the gene matches: 7. Germline V lookup: CDR1 LNHDA, CDR2 SQIVND (reference sequence). Sequenced material: peripheral blood. The chain recombines TRBV19 with TRBJ1-2; 7 bases fit TRBD1. This clonotype was obtained from a human donor with active COVID-19. The donor label of this sample is uncertain. The CDR3 coding sequence is TGTGCCAGTAGTATACAAGGACAGGCAGTCTATGGCTACACCTTC. This gives the protein CASSIQGQAVYGYTF.